The next 5 T cell receptor beta chains were all read from a single sample in a study of shared clonotypes between healthy human individuals. TCRdb's table, derived via immunoSEQ multiplex PCR, lists solely in-frame clones and lacks some. The table lists about 480,000 clones, roughly 79% of them singletons, with approximately 12% in the top ten. The sample comprised PBMCs. The origin of the receptors is a woman aged 40 to 50 in good health. Some clones in this sample may be carry-over from other donors' samples.

This clone was observed once. One junction end disagrees with the germline gene, perhaps due to a read error. The chain has TRBV2 and TRBJ1-5; the match to TRBD1 covers 7 bases. The CDR3 length is 14 residues. Germline CDR1 is SNHLY and CDR2 is FYNNEI. The CDR3 sequence: CASSGGGGNQPQHF. In DNA, the CDR3 is TGTGCCAGCAGTGGAGGAGGGGGCAACCAGCCCCAGCATTTT.

The count of this clone is one. The chain carries TRBV4-3 and TRBJ2-2; tentative D call: TRBD2 (5 bases). Germline V gives CDR1 LGHNA, CDR2 YSLEER. This CDR3 spans 14 amino acids. V was clipped by 5 bases and J by 4 bases, with 11 bases between them. This chain's CDR3 is CASSGLLGTGELFF. The CDR3 bases are TGCGCCAGCAGCGGTCTACTAGGCACCGGGGAGCTGTTTTTT.

CDR3 sequence: CASSVGSTDTQYF. The CDR3 DNA reads as TGTGCCAGCAGTGTGGGCAGCACAGATACGCAGTATTTT. The chain joins TRBV28 to TRBJ2-3; no definite D call. Deletions cut 5 bases from V and 0 bases from J, with 6 bases between. The germline V gene has CDR1 MDHEN and CDR2 SYDVKM. This CDR3 is 13 amino acids long.

V gene TRBV30 combines with J gene TRBJ1-1; 12 positions agree with TRBD1. V was pared by 0 bases and J by 6 bases, with 5 bases of the junction left unmatched. Germline loops: CDR1 GTSNPN, CDR2 SVGIG (reference sequence). The CDR3 length is 15 residues. CDR3 loop: CAWSVRDRGPPEAFF. Here the CDR3 DNA reads TGTGCCTGGAGTGTAAGGGACAGGGGGCCCCCTGAAGCTTTCTTT.

V is TRBV11-2 and J is TRBJ2-7; D is possibly TRBD2 (6 bases). V lost 1 base to trimming and J lost 2 bases, with 12 bases between them. This CDR3 has 15 amino acids. Looked up from germline, CDR1 is SGHAT and CDR2 is FQNNGV. The CDR3 region is CASSLVPGLTYEQYF. The CDR3 DNA reads TGTGCCAGCAGCTTAGTTCCGGGACTCACCTACGAGCAGTACTTC.